The 10 T cell receptor beta chains reported below all come from one sample, sequenced in a study of OX40 agonist ivuxolimab in advanced cancers. Profiled with immunoSEQ multiplex PCR; TCRdb holds only in-frame clones, not every one. Found here are tens of thousands of clones, approximately 84% of them singletons; the top ten hold around 9.5%. The starting material was CD4+ or CD8+ T cells sorted from blood, obtained in a trial of the OX40 agonist ivuxolimab. The receptors stem from an adult with an advanced solid tumor such as melanoma, head and neck, liver or kidney cancer.

The chain has TRBV28 and TRBJ2-7, with a possible D match to TRBD2 (5 bases). Between the trimmed V and J ends, which lost 8 bases and 2 bases, there was a span of 10 bases. The CDR3 sequence is 12 residues long. Germline values: CDR1 MDHEN, CDR2 SYDVKM. CDR3 protein: CASGLAPYEQYF. For the CDR3, the DNA is TGTGCCAGCGGACTCGCCCCCTACGAGCAGTACTTC. The whole variable domain, remainder taken from reference TRBV28 and TRBJ2-7, is DVKVTQSSRYLVKRTGEKVFLECVQDMDHENMFWYRQDPGLGLRLIYFSYDVKMKEKGDIPEGYSVSREKKERFSLILESASTNQTSMYLCASGLAPYEQYFGPGTRLTVT.

The V call is TRBV7-9, the J call TRBJ1-3; D not certain. The CDR3 extends over 16 amino acids. Germline V gives CDR1 SEHNR, CDR2 FQNEAQ (reference sequence). Trimming cost V 2 bases and J 0 bases, with 11 bases left between them. The CDR3 bases are TGTGCCAGCAGCTTAAAGGCCCTTCTCTCTGGAAACACCATATATTTT. Its protein is CASSLKALLSGNTIYF.

V gene TRBV5-5 combines with J gene TRBJ2-1; unclear D gene. There are 16 residues in the CDR3. Trimming removed 3 bases at V and 2 bases at J, with 15 bases between. Germline V lookup: CDR1 SGHKS, CDR2 YYEKEE (reference sequence). The CDR3 sequence: CASSSVPASAYNEQFF. CDR3 nucleotides: TGTGCCAGCAGCTCCGTTCCAGCGTCGGCCTACAATGAGCAGTTCTTC.

Concerning this clone: Additional DNA sequences in this sample encode the identical CDR3. The gene calls are TRBV19 and TRBJ2-1; maybe TRBD2 (6 bases). Germline loops: CDR1 LNHDA, CDR2 SQIVND (reference sequence). This CDR3 contains 13 residues. The ends were cut back, 5 bases at V and 4 bases at J, with 9 bases in the middle. For the CDR3, the DNA is TGTGCCAGTAGTCCCCGGGGGTACAATGAGCAGTTCTTC. It specifies CASSPRGYNEQFF.

The chain is built from TRBV6-5 and TRBJ1-4; no firm D call. Trimming took 2 bases from V and 8 from J, leaving 18 bases between them. Per germline, CDR1 MNHEY and CDR2 SVGAGI. The length of the CDR3 is 16 residues. The CDR3 DNA sequence: TGTGCCAGCAGTTACGCCTATAGCCTCCAGAAAGAAAAACTGTTTTTT. It yields the protein CASSYAYSLQKEKLFF.

V gene TRBV5-1 combines with J gene TRBJ2-5, with D perhaps TRBD2 (5 bases). Between the trimmed V and J ends, which lost 2 bases and 2 bases, there was a span of 10 bases. This CDR3 has 14 amino acids. The V gene's germline CDR1 is SGHRS and CDR2 YFSETQ. DNA of the CDR3: TGCGCCAGCAGCTTCGGGGAATATCAAGAGACCCAGTACTTC. Its translation: CASSFGEYQETQYF. The full variable domain, rest sourced from reference TRBV5-1 and TRBJ2-5, is KAGVTQTPRYLIKTRGQQVTLSCSPISGHRSVSWYQQTPGQGLQFLFEYFSETQRNKGNFPGRFSGRQFSNSRSEMNVSTLELGDSALYLCASSFGEYQETQYFGPGTRLLVL.

J is TRBJ2-1 and V is TRBV28, with D possibly being TRBD1 or TRBD2 (6 bases each). V was trimmed by 10 bases and J by 4 bases, leaving 14 bases between them. Looked up from germline, CDR1 is MDHEN and CDR2 is SYDVKM. CDR3 size: 13 residues. The CDR3 spells CATAGQLYNEQFF. The DNA of the CDR3 is TGTGCCACCGCGGGACAACTTTACAATGAGCAGTTCTTC.

The V gene is TRBV5-1, the J gene TRBJ2-6; 8 bases are shared with TRBD1. After removal of 2 bases from V and 4 bases from J, the junction contained 5 bases not matched to a gene. The length of the CDR3 is 16 residues. Per germline, CDR1 SGHRS and CDR2 YFSETQ. CDR3 DNA sequence: TGCGCCAGCAGCTTAAGGACAGGGCCCGGGGCCAACGTCCTGACTTTC. This encodes CASSLRTGPGANVLTF.

This chain joins TRBV7-9 and TRBJ2-3; 7 bases match TRBD1. Germline trimming cut 8 bases from V and 0 bases from J; bases unmatched to any gene: 5. Germline V lookup: CDR1 SEHNR, CDR2 FQNEAQ (reference sequence). This CDR3 contains 14 residues. The CDR3 reads CASYRGSSTDTQYF. CDR3 in DNA: TGTGCCAGCTACAGGGGATCTAGCACAGATACGCAGTATTTT.

This rearrangement joins TRBV6-4 to TRBJ2-1, with 10 bases lining up with TRBD2. Losses at the gene ends were 0 bases for V and 3 bases for J; bases not matched to a gene: 2. CDR1 and CDR2 (germline): MRHNA, SNTAGT. The CDR3 has 16 residues. The CDR3 DNA follows: TGTGCCAGCAGTGACTCAACTAGCGGGGTCTACAATGAGCAGTTCTTC. It translates to CASSDSTSGVYNEQFF.